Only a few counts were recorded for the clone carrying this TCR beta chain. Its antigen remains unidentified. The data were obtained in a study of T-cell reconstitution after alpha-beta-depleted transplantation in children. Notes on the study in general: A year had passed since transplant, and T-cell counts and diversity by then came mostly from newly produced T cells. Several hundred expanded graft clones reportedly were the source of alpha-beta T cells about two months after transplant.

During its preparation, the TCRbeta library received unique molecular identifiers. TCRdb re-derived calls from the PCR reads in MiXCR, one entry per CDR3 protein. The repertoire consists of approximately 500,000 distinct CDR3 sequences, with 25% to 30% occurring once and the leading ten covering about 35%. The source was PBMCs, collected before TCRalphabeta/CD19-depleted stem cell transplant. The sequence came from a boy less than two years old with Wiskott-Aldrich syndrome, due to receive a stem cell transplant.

CDR3 region: CASSLDSGRSNYGYTF. CDR3 bases: TGTGCCAGCAGCTTAGATTCTGGACGATCTAACTATGGCTACACCTTC. This chain joins TRBV7-9 and TRBJ1-2; no reliable D call. Germline V lookup: CDR1 SEHNR, CDR2 FQNEAQ (reference sequence). CDR3 length equals 16 residues. Trimming removed 1 base at V and 0 bases at J, with 12 bases between.